Presented here are 7 T cell receptor beta chains from one specimen sequenced in a study of CD8 T cells in Susac syndrome. It was with random hexamers that 0.5 to 1 ug RNA was reverse transcribed. MiXCR, run by TCRdb on the immunoSEQ multiplex PCR reads, gives a single entry per CDR3 protein. The table lists hundreds of thousands of distinct CDR3 sequences, about 93% of them singletons. Material: CD4+ T cells from PBMCs. These receptors originate from a human donor with multiple sclerosis.

The V and J genes are TRBV28 and TRBJ2-1, with 8 bases aligning to TRBD1. The CDR3 is 16 residues long. Germline CDR1 reads MDHEN; CDR2 reads SYDVKM. With V trimmed by 7 bases and J by 4 bases, 12 bases remained unmatched. CDR3 DNA: TGTGCCAGCACCGTAAACCAGGGGGCAGGTTACAATGAGCAGTTCTTC. This gives the protein CASTVNQGAGYNEQFF.

The chain uses TRBV9 and TRBJ1-3, with D perhaps matching TRBD1 (5 bases). Germline-derived CDR1 and CDR2 are SGDLS and YYNGEE. The V gene lost 4 bases and the J gene lost 1 base, with 15 bases spanning the gap. The CDR3 spans 16 residues. The CDR3 nucleotides are TGTGCCAGCAGCAGTGGGGCATTAGATTCTGGAAACACCATATATTTT. Its translation is CASSSGALDSGNTIYF.

V is TRBV28 and J is TRBJ2-7; no definite D call. Germline V lookup: CDR1 MDHEN, CDR2 SYDVKM. The CDR3 contains 11 residues. With 5 bases removed from V and 3 bases from J, the gap between germline ends came to 5 bases. The CDR3 sequence: CASSTNYEQYF. Written as DNA, the CDR3 is TGTGCCAGCAGTACAAACTACGAGCAGTACTTC.

The CDR3 protein is CASSLGPGQGTDTQYF. CDR3 coding DNA: TGTGCCAGCAGCTTGGGACCGGGACAGGGTACAGATACGCAGTATTTT. This chain uses TRBV11-2 with TRBJ2-3, with TRBD1 matching over 9 bases. Germline values: CDR1 SGHAT, CDR2 FQNNGV. V was pared by 3 bases and J by 3 bases, with 7 bases of the junction left unmatched. This CDR3 region has 16 residues. The whole variable domain, remainder taken from reference TRBV11-2 and TRBJ2-3, is EAGVAQSPRYKIIEKRQSVAFWCNPISGHATLYWYQQILGQGPKLLIQFQNNGVVDDSQLPKDRFSAERLKGVDSTLKIQPAKLEDSAVYLCASSLGPGQGTDTQYFGPGTRLTVL.

On this clonotype itself: One end of the junction fails to match germline, which may point to a read error. J is TRBJ1-2 and V is TRBV28, with 8 positions matching TRBD1. There are 12 residues in the CDR3. The V gene's germline CDR1 is MDHEN and CDR2 SYDVKM. The chain's CDR3 is CASISGGYGHTF. The DNA of the CDR3 is TGTGCCAGCATTTCAGGGGGCTATGGCCACACCTTC.

CDR3 protein: CASSVEPNTEAFF. The CDR3 coding sequence is TGCGCCAGCAGCGTGGAACCGAACACTGAAGCTTTCTTT. The rearrangement joins TRBV5-1 to TRBJ1-1; unclear D gene. Trimming took 4 bases from V and 1 from J, leaving 8 bases between them. Germline V gives CDR1 SGHRS, CDR2 YFSETQ. The CDR3 is 13 residues long.

The V gene is TRBV19, the J gene TRBJ2-4; 11 bases are shared with TRBD2. CDR1 LNHDA and CDR2 SQIVND come from the germline V gene (reference sequence). This CDR3 contains 15 residues. The J segment lost 0 bases and the V segment lost 11 bases, leaving 6 bases of the junction unmatched. CDR3 bases: TGTGCCGGGGGACTAGCGGTCCTAGCCAAAAACATTCAGTACTTC. Translated, it gives CAGGLAVLAKNIQYF.